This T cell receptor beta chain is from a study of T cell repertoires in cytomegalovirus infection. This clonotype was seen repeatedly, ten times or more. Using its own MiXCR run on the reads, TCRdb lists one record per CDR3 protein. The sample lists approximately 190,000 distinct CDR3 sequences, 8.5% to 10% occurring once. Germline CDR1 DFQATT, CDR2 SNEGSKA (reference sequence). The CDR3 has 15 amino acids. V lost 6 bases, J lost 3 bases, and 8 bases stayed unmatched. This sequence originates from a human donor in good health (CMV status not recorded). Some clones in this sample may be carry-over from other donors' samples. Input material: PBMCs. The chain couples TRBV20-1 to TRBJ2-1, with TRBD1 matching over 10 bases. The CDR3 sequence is CSAILRDRGYNEQFF. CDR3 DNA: TGCAGTGCGATACTCCGGGACAGGGGCTACAATGAGCAGTTCTTC.